What follows are 23 T cell receptor beta chains derived from one specimen sequenced in a study of shared clonotypes between healthy human individuals. Clones were read by immunoSEQ multiplex PCR, and TCRdb kept only the in-frame ones, dropping some. The table has 2 million to 2.5 million clones, 95% seen once. The sample taken for sequencing was naive CD4+ T cells sorted from blood. Subset in this sample: CD45RA+ positively selected. The receptors were sampled from a man younger than 35 in good health.

Regarding this clone: The sample carries other DNA sequences with the same CDR3. V gene TRBV2 combines with J gene TRBJ1-5; no definite D call. Trimming stripped 7 bases from V and 0 bases from J, with 10 bases between. Germline CDR1 reads SNHLY; CDR2 reads FYNNEI. This CDR3 contains 14 residues. CDR3 DNA: TGTGCCAGCACCGGCAGCTATAGCAATCAGCCCCAGCATTTT. Protein product: CASTGSYSNQPQHF.

The chain carries TRBV7-9 and TRBJ2-7; TRBD1 aligns across 9 bases. Per the germline V gene, CDR1 is SEHNR and CDR2 is FQNEAQ (reference sequence). The CDR3 totals 14 residues. V was pared by 7 bases and J by 2 bases, with 6 bases of the junction left unmatched. CDR3 amino acids: CASTNRGQTYEQYF. In DNA form, the CDR3 reads TGTGCCAGCACCAACAGGGGGCAAACCTACGAGCAGTACTTC.

This chain uses TRBV7-9 with TRBJ1-2; D is unresolved. Looked up from germline, CDR1 is SEHNR and CDR2 is FQNEAQ (reference sequence). The CDR3 has 15 amino acids. The V end was cut by 4 bases, the J end by 0 bases, with 12 bases between. The CDR3 sequence: CASSSFDTSNYGYTF. The CDR3 DNA reads as TGTGCCAGCAGCTCTTTTGACACCTCTAACTATGGCTACACCTTC.

CDR3 nucleotide sequence: TGTGCCAGCAGTGTAACTAGGGACCCTAATTCACCCCTCCACTTT. It codes for CASSVTRDPNSPLHF. The rearrangement links TRBV6-4 to TRBJ1-6; maybe TRBD1 (5 bases). The CDR3 spans 15 residues. V lost 4 bases and J lost 6, with 13 bases in between. Germline V gives CDR1 MRHNA, CDR2 SNTAGT.

The chain couples TRBV5-4 to TRBJ1-4, with D perhaps TRBD1 (5 bases). V was clipped by 2 bases and J by 8 bases, with 13 bases between them. Germline CDR1 and CDR2: SGHNT and YYREEE (reference sequence). This CDR3 contains 14 residues. The CDR3 DNA reads as TGTGCCAGCAGCTTCGACAGTCGGAGGGAAAAACTGTTTTTT. It codes for CASSFDSRREKLFF. Full variable domain (missing parts from reference TRBV5-4 and TRBJ1-4): ETGVTQSPTHLIKTRGQQVTLRCSSQSGHNTVSWYQQALGQGPQFIFQYYREEENGRGNFPPRFSGLQFPNYSSELNVNALELDDSALYLCASSFDSRREKLFFGSGTQLSVL.

This chain connects TRBV9 to TRBJ2-5; 10 bases are a match to TRBD1. Looked up from germline, CDR1 is SGDLS and CDR2 is YYNGEE. With V trimmed by 4 bases and J by 5 bases, 8 bases remained unmatched. This CDR3 comprises 15 residues. The chain's CDR3 is CASSFGQGGWETQYF. CDR3 sequence (DNA): TGTGCCAGCAGCTTTGGACAGGGGGGATGGGAGACCCAGTACTTC.

This sequence joins TRBV28 and TRBJ2-7; TRBD1 or TRBD2 may be the D gene (5 bases each). Looked up from germline, CDR1 is MDHEN and CDR2 is SYDVKM. The CDR3 spans 13 residues. V lost 8 bases to trimming and J lost 4 bases, with 15 bases between them. The CDR3 DNA is TGTGCCAGCGTAGGGGTCTGGGGGTACGAGCAGTACTTC. Residues: CASVGVWGYEQYF.

The chain is built from TRBV30 and TRBJ1-6; D remains unclear. Germline CDR1 reads GTSNPN; CDR2 reads SVGIG (reference sequence). V was cut by 3 bases and J by 9 bases, with 15 bases left in between. This CDR3 has 14 residues. CDR3 nucleotide sequence: TGTGCCTGGAGACAGACTGGGGAAAGTTCACCCCTCCACTTT. Residues: CAWRQTGESSPLHF.

V usage is TRBV10-2 and J usage is TRBJ2-4, with 11 nucleotides matching TRBD2. Germline CDR1 reads WSHSY; CDR2 reads SAAADI. The length of the CDR3 is 16 residues. Losses at the gene ends were 2 bases for V and 0 bases for J; bases not matched to a gene: 0. The chain's CDR3 is CASSEGLAGAKNIQYF. CDR3 DNA sequence: TGCGCCAGCAGTGAGGGACTAGCGGGAGCCAAAAACATTCAGTACTTC.

V is TRBV9 and J is TRBJ2-2, with a weak D call TRBD2 (6 bases). The CDR3 totals 15 residues. The V gene lost 2 bases and the J gene lost 3 bases, with 11 bases spanning the gap. From germline, CDR1 is SGDLS and CDR2 YYNGEE. The CDR3 DNA is TGTGCCAGCAGCGTCGGTCTAGCGCACACCGGGGAGCTGTTTTTT. Translating gives CASSVGLAHTGELFF.

This clone was detected only once. V usage is TRBV2 and J usage is TRBJ2-5; TRBD1 matches at 7 bases. Per the germline V gene, CDR1 is SNHLY and CDR2 is FYNNEI. V shed 10 bases and J 2 bases; nucleotides not matched to a gene: 7. This CDR3 contains 13 residues. In nucleotides, the CDR3 is TGTGCCAACTCGTGGGACAGACAAGAGACCCAGTACTTC. Translating gives CANSWDRQETQYF. Complete variable domain (other parts from reference TRBV2 and TRBJ2-5): EPEVTQTPSHQVTQMGQEVILRCVPISNHLYFYWYRQILGQKVEFLVSFYNNEISEKSEIFDDQFSVERPDGSNFTLKIRSTKLEDSAMYFCANSWDRQETQYFGPGTRLLVL.

The chain combines TRBV7-9 with TRBJ2-7, with 8 bases lining up with TRBD1. Germline CDR1 and CDR2: SEHNR and FQNEAQ (reference sequence). CDR3 length: 15 residues. V shed 5 bases, J shed 5 bases, and the junction held 11 bases outside the gene matches. The CDR3 DNA sequence: TGTGCCAGCAGCCGCTTGGCCAGGGGGCTCAACGAGCAGTACTTC. Translated: CASSRLARGLNEQYF.

This chain connects TRBV6-6 to TRBJ1-6; D is unresolved. The CDR3 contains 12 residues. CDR1 MNHNY and CDR2 SVGAGI come from the germline V gene (reference sequence). The V gene lost 6 bases and the J gene lost 4 bases, with 4 bases spanning the gap. The chain's CDR3 is CASRPYNSPLHF. As DNA, the CDR3 is TGTGCCAGCAGGCCGTATAATTCACCCCTCCACTTT.

The CDR3 sequence is CASGGLGEKLFF. The CDR3 DNA follows: TGTGCCAGCGGGGGGTTGGGAGAAAAACTGTTTTTT. The rearrangement links TRBV2 to TRBJ1-4; D possibly corresponds to TRBD1 (5 bases). V lost 8 bases to trimming and J lost 8 bases, with 12 bases between them. The germline CDR1 and CDR2 sequences are SNHLY and FYNNEI. The CDR3 covers 12 residues.

This clone occurred a few times. The chain recombines TRBV7-9 with TRBJ1-1, with D unresolved. The CDR3 is 14 amino acids. The V gene's germline CDR1 is SEHNR and CDR2 FQNEAQ (reference sequence). V was pared by 1 base and J by 1 base, with 7 bases between. CDR3 DNA sequence: TGTGCCAGCAGCTTAGTTGGGGAGAACACTGAAGCTTTCTTT. Translated: CASSLVGENTEAFF.

The gene calls are TRBV30 and TRBJ2-3; TRBD2 aligns across 13 bases. Trimming cost V 3 bases and J 4 bases; bases outside gene matches: 10. The CDR3 has 17 residues. CDR1 GTSNPN and CDR2 SVGIG come from the germline V gene (reference sequence). For the CDR3, the DNA is TGTGCCTGGAGCGTGGCCCGGACTAGCGGGAGCCCAGATACGCAGTATTTT. It codes for CAWSVARTSGSPDTQYF.

The rearrangement joins TRBV18 to TRBJ2-7; D possibly corresponds to TRBD2 (5 bases). V gave up 2 bases and J gave up 2 bases, with 19 bases separating them. The length of the CDR3 is 17 residues. The germline gives CDR1 KGHSH, CDR2 LQKENI. The CDR3 protein is CASSPTREGSVAYEQYF. Here the CDR3 DNA reads TGTGCCAGCTCACCAACCCGTGAGGGCAGCGTCGCCTACGAGCAGTACTTC.

Of note for this clone: The junction shows a germline mismatch at one end, possibly a read error. The gene calls are TRBV7-7 and TRBJ2-1; TRBD1 matches at 10 bases. CDR1 SSHAT and CDR2 FNYEAQ come from the germline V gene (reference sequence). The CDR3 loop spans 14 amino acids. CDR3 nucleotide sequence: TGTGCTAGCAGCCGGGACAGGGGTACTAATGAGCAGTTCTTC. It codes for CASSRDRGTNEQFF.

The CDR3 DNA follows: TGCGCCAGCAGTGAAAGAGCGGCCGGGACCTACAATGAGCAGTTCTTC. Its protein product is CASSERAAGTYNEQFF. The chain uses TRBV10-1 and TRBJ2-1; D possibly corresponds to TRBD2 (5 bases). The CDR3 runs 16 residues. Germline-derived CDR1 and CDR2 are WNHNN and SYGVQD (reference sequence). V was shortened by 3 bases and J by 2 bases, with 14 bases between the two germline ends.

This sequence joins TRBV5-4 and TRBJ1-1, with 9 bases that match TRBD1. From germline, CDR1 is SGHNT and CDR2 YYREEE (reference sequence). The CDR3 runs to 17 residues. The trim removed 4 bases at V and 5 bases at J, leaving 15 bases unmatched. The CDR3 DNA sequence: TGTGCCAGCAGCCCCCCCGGGACAGGGCGGTTGGTGACTGAAGCTTTCTTT. It specifies CASSPPGTGRLVTEAFF.

The chain employs TRBV10-3 and TRBJ1-5; the D gene is possibly TRBD1 (5 bases). The germline gives CDR1 ENHRY, CDR2 SYGVKD. With 10 bases removed from V and 6 bases from J, the gap between germline ends came to 16 bases. The CDR3 is 13 amino acids. The CDR3 region has the DNA TGTGCCACCTCGGGGGGGATAGGTCAGCCCCAGCATTTT. This sequence encodes CATSGGIGQPQHF.

This chain links TRBV6-5 with TRBJ1-6; a possible D gene is TRBD1 (5 bases). This CDR3 comprises 13 residues. Per germline, CDR1 MNHEY and CDR2 SVGAGI. V shed 6 bases and J shed 7 bases, with 10 bases lying between them. The DNA of the CDR3 is TGTGCCAGCAGGGGACCAGGGAATTCACCCCTCCACTTT. Residues: CASRGPGNSPLHF.

This clone was recorded only once. The junction departs from the called germline gene at one end, perhaps through a read error. The chain is built from TRBV6-4 and TRBJ2-4; D remains unclear. The CDR3 totals 10 residues. The germline gives CDR1 MRHNA, CDR2 SNTAGT. Written as DNA, the CDR3 is TGTGCCAGCAGTGAGAGGTGGGTTAACTTC. Translating gives CASSERWVNF.